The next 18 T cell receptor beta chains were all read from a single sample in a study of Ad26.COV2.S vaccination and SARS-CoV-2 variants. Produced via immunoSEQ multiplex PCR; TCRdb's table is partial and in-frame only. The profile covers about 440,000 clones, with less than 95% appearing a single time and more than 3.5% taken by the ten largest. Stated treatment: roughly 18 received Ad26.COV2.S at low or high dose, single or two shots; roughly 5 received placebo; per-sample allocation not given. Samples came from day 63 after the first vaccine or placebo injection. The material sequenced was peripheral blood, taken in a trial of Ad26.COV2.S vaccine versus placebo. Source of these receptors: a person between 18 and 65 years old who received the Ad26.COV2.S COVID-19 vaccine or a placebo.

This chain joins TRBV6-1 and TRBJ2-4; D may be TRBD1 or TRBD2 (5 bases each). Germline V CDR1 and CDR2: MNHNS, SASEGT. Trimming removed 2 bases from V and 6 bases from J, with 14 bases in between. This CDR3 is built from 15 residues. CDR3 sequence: CASSENRDVSNIQYF. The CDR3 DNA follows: TGTGCCAGCAGTGAAAACCGGGACGTATCAAACATTCAGTACTTC.

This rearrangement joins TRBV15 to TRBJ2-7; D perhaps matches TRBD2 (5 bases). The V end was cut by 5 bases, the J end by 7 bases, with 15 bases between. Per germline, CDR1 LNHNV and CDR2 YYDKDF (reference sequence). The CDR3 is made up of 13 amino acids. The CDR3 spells CATSRTVPGEQYF. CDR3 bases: TGTGCCACCAGCCGGACGGTCCCGGGAGAGCAGTACTTC. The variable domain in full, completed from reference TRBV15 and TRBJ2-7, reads DAMVIQNPRYQVTQFGKPVTLSCSQTLNHNVMYWYQQKSSQAPKLLFHYYDKDFNNEADTPDNFQSRRPNTSFCFLDIRSPGLGDTAMYLCATSRTVPGEQYFGPGTRLTVT.

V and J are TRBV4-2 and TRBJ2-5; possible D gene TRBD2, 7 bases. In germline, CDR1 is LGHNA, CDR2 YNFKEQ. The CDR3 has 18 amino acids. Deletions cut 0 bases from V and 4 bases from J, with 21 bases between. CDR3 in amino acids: CASSQDETGGASRETQYF. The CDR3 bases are TGTGCCAGCAGCCAAGATGAGACGGGGGGCGCGTCCCGAGAGACCCAGTACTTC.

CDR3 DNA sequence: TGTGCCAGCAGCGTAGCTACAGTGGCCAAAGATACGCAGTATTTT. This codes for CASSVATVAKDTQYF. This sequence joins TRBV9 and TRBJ2-3; D is undetermined. The CDR3 extends over 15 amino acids. Trimming cost V 0 bases and J 5 bases, with 13 bases left between them. CDR1 is SGDLS, CDR2 YYNGEE, per germline.

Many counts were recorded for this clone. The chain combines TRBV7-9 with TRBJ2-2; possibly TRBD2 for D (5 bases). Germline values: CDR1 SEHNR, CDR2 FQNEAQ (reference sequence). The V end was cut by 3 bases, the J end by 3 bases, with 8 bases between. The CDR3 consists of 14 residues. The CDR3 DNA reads TGTGCCAGCAGCTTCGTGGGAGACACCGGGGAGCTGTTTTTT. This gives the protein CASSFVGDTGELFF. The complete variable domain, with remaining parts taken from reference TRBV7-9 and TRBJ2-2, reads DTGVSQNPRHKITKRGQNVTFRCDPISEHNRLYWYRQTLGQGPEFLTYFQNEAQLEKSRLLSDRFSAERPKGSFSTLEIQRTEQGDSAMYLCASSFVGDTGELFFGEGSRLTVL.

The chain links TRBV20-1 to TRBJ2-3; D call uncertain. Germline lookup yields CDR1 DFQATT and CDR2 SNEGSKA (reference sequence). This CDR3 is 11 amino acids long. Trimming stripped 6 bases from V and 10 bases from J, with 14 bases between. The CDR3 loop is CSARRPPSQYF. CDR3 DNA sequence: TGCAGTGCCCGAAGACCCCCCTCGCAGTATTTT.

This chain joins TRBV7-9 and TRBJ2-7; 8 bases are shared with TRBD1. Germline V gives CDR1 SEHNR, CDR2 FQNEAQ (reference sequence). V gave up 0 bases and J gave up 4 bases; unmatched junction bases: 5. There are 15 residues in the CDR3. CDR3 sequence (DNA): TGTGCCAGCAGCTTAGCCGGGACAGGTGATTACGAGCAGTACTTC. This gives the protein CASSLAGTGDYEQYF. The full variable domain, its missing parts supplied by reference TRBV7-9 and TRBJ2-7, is DTGVSQNPRHKITKRGQNVTFRCDPISEHNRLYWYRQTLGQGPEFLTYFQNEAQLEKSRLLSDRFSAERPKGSFSTLEIQRTEQGDSAMYLCASSLAGTGDYEQYFGPGTRLTVT.

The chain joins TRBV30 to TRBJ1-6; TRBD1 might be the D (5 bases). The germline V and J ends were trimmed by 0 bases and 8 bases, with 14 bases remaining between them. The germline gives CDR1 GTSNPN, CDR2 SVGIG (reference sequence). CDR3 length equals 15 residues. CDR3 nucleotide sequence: TGTGCCTGGAGTGTAAGCATCAGGGAAGATTCACCCCTCCACTTT. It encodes CAWSVSIREDSPLHF. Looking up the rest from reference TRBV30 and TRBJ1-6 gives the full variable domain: SQTIHQWPATLVQPVGSPLSLECTVEGTSNPNLYWYRQAAGRGLQLLFYSVGIGQISSEVPQNLSASRPQDRQFILSSKKLLLSDSGFYLCAWSVSIREDSPLHFGNGTRLTVT.

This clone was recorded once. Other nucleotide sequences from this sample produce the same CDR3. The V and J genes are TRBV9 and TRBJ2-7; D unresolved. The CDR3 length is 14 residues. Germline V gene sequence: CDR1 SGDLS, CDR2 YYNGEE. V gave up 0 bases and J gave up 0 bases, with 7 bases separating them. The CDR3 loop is CASSVGSGSYEQYF. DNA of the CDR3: TGTGCCAGCAGCGTAGGATCCGGCTCCTACGAGCAGTACTTC.

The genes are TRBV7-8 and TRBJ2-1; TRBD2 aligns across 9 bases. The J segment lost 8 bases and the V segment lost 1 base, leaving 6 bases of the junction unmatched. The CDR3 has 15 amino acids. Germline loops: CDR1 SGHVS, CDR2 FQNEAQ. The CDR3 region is CASSLGLAEVYEQFF. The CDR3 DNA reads TGTGCCAGCAGCTTAGGACTAGCGGAAGTTTATGAGCAGTTCTTC.

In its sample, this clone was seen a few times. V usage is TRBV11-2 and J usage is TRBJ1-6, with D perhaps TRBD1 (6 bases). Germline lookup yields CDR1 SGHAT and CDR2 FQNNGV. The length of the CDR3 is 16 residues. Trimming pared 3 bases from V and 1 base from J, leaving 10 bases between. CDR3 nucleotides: TGTGCCAGCAGCTTTACAGGGAGTTCCTATAATTCACCCCTCCACTTT. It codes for CASSFTGSSYNSPLHF.

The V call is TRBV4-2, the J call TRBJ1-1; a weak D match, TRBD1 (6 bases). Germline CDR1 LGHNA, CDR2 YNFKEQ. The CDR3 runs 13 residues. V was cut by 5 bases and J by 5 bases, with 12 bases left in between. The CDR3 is CASSAGGLTEAFF. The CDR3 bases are TGTGCCAGCAGCGCTGGGGGGCTAACTGAAGCTTTCTTT.

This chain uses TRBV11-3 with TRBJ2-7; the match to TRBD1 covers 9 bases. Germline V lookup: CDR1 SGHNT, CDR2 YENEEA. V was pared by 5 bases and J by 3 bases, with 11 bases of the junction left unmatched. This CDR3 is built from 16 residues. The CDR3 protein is CASSRHTGGPGYEQYF. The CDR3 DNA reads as TGTGCCAGCAGCCGTCACACAGGGGGCCCGGGCTACGAGCAGTACTTC.

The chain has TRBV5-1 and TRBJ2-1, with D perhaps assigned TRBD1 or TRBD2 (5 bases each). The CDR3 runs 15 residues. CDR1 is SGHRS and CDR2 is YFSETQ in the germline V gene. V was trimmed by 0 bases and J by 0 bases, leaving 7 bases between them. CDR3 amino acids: CASSLAGASYNEQFF. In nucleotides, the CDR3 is TGCGCCAGCAGCTTGGCCGGGGCCTCCTACAATGAGCAGTTCTTC. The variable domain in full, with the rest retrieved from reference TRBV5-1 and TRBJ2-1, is KAGVTQTPRYLIKTRGQQVTLSCSPISGHRSVSWYQQTPGQGLQFLFEYFSETQRNKGNFPGRFSGRQFSNSRSEMNVSTLELGDSALYLCASSLAGASYNEQFFGPGTRLTVL.

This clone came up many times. Here the CDR3 reads CASSEGFGAAEYEQYF. The CDR3 DNA sequence: TGTGCCAGCAGTGAAGGGTTCGGGGCAGCAGAGTACGAGCAGTACTTC. The rearrangement links TRBV2 to TRBJ2-7; D is possibly TRBD1 or TRBD2 (5 bases each). CDR1 is SNHLY and CDR2 is FYNNEI in the germline V gene. The CDR3 extends over 16 amino acids. V lost 1 base, J lost 4 bases, and 17 bases lay in between.

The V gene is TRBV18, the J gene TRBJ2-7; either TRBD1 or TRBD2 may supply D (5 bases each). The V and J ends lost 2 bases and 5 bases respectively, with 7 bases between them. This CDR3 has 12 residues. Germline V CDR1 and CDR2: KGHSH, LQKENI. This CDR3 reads CASSPGTDEQYF. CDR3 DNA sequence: TGTGCCAGCTCACCAGGGACGGACGAGCAGTACTTC.

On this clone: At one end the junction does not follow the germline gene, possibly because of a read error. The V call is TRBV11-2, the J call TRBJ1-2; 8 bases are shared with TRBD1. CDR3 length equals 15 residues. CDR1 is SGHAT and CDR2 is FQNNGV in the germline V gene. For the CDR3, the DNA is TGTGCCAACAGCTCTAGTCCGGGACAGGACTATGGCTACACCTTC. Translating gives CANSSSPGQDYGYTF.

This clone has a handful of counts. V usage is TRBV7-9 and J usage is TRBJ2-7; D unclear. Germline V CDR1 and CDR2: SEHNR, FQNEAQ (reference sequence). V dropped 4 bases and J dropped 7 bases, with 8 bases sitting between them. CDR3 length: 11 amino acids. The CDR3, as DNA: TGTGCCAGCAGCTGGGAAGGAGAGCAGTACTTC. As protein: CASSWEGEQYF.